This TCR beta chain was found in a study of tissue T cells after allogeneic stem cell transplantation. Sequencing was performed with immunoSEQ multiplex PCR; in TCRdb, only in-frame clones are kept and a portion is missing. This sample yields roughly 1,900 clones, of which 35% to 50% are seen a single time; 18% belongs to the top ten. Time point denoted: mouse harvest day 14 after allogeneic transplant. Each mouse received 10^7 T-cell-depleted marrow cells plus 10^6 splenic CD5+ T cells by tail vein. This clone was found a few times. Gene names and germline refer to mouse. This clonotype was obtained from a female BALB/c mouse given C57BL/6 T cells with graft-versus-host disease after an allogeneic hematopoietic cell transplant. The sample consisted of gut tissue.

The CDR3 reads CASSLDRYEQYF. CDR3 DNA, as far as it was read: TGTGCCAGCAGTTTAGACAGGTATGAACAGTAC. The chain links TRBV26 to TRBJ2-7; D possibly corresponds to TRBD1 (6 bases). Coverage ceases 1 residue before the CDR3 finishes, and the germline J gene fills in the end. The CDR3 spans 12 residues. V gave up 5 bases and J gave up 4 bases, with 9 bases separating them. Germline lookup yields CDR1 KGHPV and CDR2 FQNQEV (reference sequence).